This TCR beta chain was profiled in a study of blood T cell repertoires in COVID-19. As for the study in general: T cells, B-cell-depleted T cells, or PBMCs supplied cDNA or gDNA.

Assay: immunoSEQ multiplex PCR; the TCRdb copy retains only in-frame clones and omits some. The sample lists roughly 190,000 clones; roughly 82% were seen once. Germline trimming cut 4 bases from V and 5 bases from J; bases unmatched to any gene: 6. Looked up from germline, CDR1 is SGDLS and CDR2 is YYNGEE. The CDR3 extends over 16 amino acids. V is TRBV9 and J is TRBJ1-6, with 10 bases identical to TRBD1. The source is a middle-aged man who had recovered from COVID-19. Sequencing was performed on PBMCs or T cells enriched from blood (not recorded which). The CDR3 here is CASSLGQGGNNSPLHF. The CDR3 coding sequence is TGTGCCAGCAGCCTAGGACAGGGGGGAAATAATTCACCCCTCCACTTT.